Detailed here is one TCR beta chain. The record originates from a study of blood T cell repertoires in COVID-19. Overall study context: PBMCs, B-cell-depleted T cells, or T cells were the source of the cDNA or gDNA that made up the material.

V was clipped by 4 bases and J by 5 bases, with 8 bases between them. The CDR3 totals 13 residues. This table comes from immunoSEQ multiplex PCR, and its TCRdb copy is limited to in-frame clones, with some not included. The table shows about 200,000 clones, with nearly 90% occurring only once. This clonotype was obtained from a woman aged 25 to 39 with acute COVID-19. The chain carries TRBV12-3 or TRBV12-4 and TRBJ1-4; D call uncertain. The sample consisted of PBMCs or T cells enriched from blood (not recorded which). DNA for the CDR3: TGTGCCAGCAGTTCTACAGAGAATGAAAAACTGTTTTTT. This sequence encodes CASSSTENEKLFF.